Below, 18 T cell receptor beta chains from the same sample are listed, as sequenced in a study of early T cells in non-severe SARS-CoV-2 infection. TCRdb reprocessed the 5' RACE reads with MiXCR, giving one entry per CDR3 protein. The repertoire includes 120,000 or so distinct CDR3 sequences, roughly an eighth of them detected once, and less than 4.5% sits in the top ten. Specimen: whole blood, collected at baseline. The receptors originated from an adult who was a healthcare worker with PCR-confirmed SARS-CoV-2 infection or an uninfected control (not recorded which).

This clonotype turned up a few times. CDR3 sequence: CASSLEGPSDTQYF. CDR3 DNA sequence: TGCGCCAGCAGCTTGGAAGGGCCCTCAGATACGCAGTATTTT. This sequence joins TRBV5-1 and TRBJ2-3; D gene unclear. V was cut by 0 bases and J by 4 bases, with 9 bases left in between. The germline gives CDR1 SGHRS, CDR2 YFSETQ. The CDR3 has 14 residues.

Only a few counts were recorded for this clonotype. The chain recombines TRBV7-6 with TRBJ2-1; 8 bases map to TRBD2. There are 13 residues in the CDR3. Per the germline V gene, CDR1 is SGHVS and CDR2 is FNYEAQ. J lost 5 bases, V lost 8 bases, and 5 bases had no gene match. CDR3 sequence (DNA): TGTGCCAGCGAGAGCGGGAGCCACAATGAGCAGTTCTTC. It specifies CASESGSHNEQFF.

The chain couples TRBV5-1 to TRBJ1-1, with TRBD1 matching 7 bases. Germline V gene lookup returns CDR1 SGHRS and CDR2 YFSETQ. This CDR3 is 15 amino acids long. V was pared by 3 bases and J by 6 bases, with 11 bases of the junction left unmatched. For the CDR3, the DNA is TGCGCCAGCAGCTCGAGACAGGGCACTCAGGCTGAAGCTTTCTTT. It codes for CASSSRQGTQAEAFF.

The V gene is TRBV28, the J gene TRBJ1-5; D remains unclear. The CDR3 runs to 14 residues. Germline V gene sequence: CDR1 MDHEN, CDR2 SYDVKM. V lost 4 bases and J lost 5, with 12 bases in between. The CDR3, as DNA: TGTGCCAGCAGTTCGGGATCACGATATCAGCCCCAGCATTTT. As protein: CASSSGSRYQPQHF.

This clonotype was seen a handful of times. The V gene is TRBV18, the J gene TRBJ1-1; D gene uncertain. Trimming removed 3 bases at V and 0 bases at J, with 20 bases between. Looked up from germline, CDR1 is KGHSH and CDR2 is LQKENI. The CDR3 has 18 residues. The CDR3 DNA follows: TGTGCCAGCTCACCCCTGGGTGGTGGGAAGGAAATGAACACTGAAGCTTTCTTT. This translates into CASSPLGGGKEMNTEAFF.

The table lists this clonotype with a few counts. The genes are TRBV28 and TRBJ2-1, with D unresolved. This CDR3 has 14 amino acids. Germline lookup yields CDR1 MDHEN and CDR2 SYDVKM. Trimming removed 8 bases from V and 0 bases from J, with 11 bases in between. In DNA form, the CDR3 reads TGTGCCAGCTTCGGTAGCCCCTCCTACAATGAGCAGTTCTTC. Translated: CASFGSPSYNEQFF.

This clonotype was recorded at least ten times. V gene TRBV28 combines with J gene TRBJ1-2, with a possible D match to TRBD1 (6 bases). The length of the CDR3 is 12 residues. V was trimmed by 6 bases and J by 2 bases, leaving 7 bases between them. CDR1 and CDR2 from the germline V gene are MDHEN and SYDVKM. CDR3 coding DNA: TGTGCCAGCAGCAGGGGAAACTATGGCTACACCTTC. Encoded protein: CASSRGNYGYTF.

This sequence joins TRBV20-1 and TRBJ1-2; D unresolved. The germline gives CDR1 DFQATT, CDR2 SNEGSKA (reference sequence). This CDR3 spans 13 amino acids. CDR3 in amino acids: CRALSTANYGYTF. DNA of the CDR3: TGCAGGGCCCTTTCGACGGCAAACTATGGCTACACCTTC.

The chain combines TRBV12-3 or TRBV12-4 with TRBJ2-3; TRBD2 matches 13 bases. Trimming took 4 bases from V and 6 from J; bases not matched to a gene: 7. The CDR3 is made up of 16 amino acids. The chain's CDR3 is CASSSAGTSGEDTQYF. In DNA form, the CDR3 reads TGTGCCAGCAGTTCCGCCGGGACTAGCGGGGAGGATACGCAGTATTTT.

The V and J genes are TRBV5-6 and TRBJ2-6, with 7 bases lining up with TRBD1. V lost 0 bases and J lost 0; bases outside the gene matches: 6. Germline assignment: CDR1 SGHDT and CDR2 YYEEEE. This CDR3 contains 18 residues. The CDR3: CASSLDRGRDSGANVLTF. DNA of the CDR3: TGTGCCAGCAGCTTGGACAGGGGACGGGACTCTGGGGCCAACGTCCTGACTTTC.

The V and J genes are TRBV13 and TRBJ2-5; perhaps TRBD1 as D (7 bases). The CDR3 is made up of 16 amino acids. Germline V gene data show CDR1 as PRHDT and CDR2 as FYEKMQ (reference sequence). V shed 4 bases and J shed 3 bases, with 18 bases lying between them. CDR3 sequence reads: CASSSLPQGGEETQYF. The CDR3 DNA reads as TGTGCCAGCAGCTCTCTCCCTCAGGGGGGAGAAGAGACCCAGTACTTC.

At least ten counts were recorded for this clonotype. The V and J genes are TRBV6-5 and TRBJ2-7; the match to TRBD1 covers 11 bases. CDR3 size: 16 residues. Germline V CDR1 and CDR2: MNHEY, SVGAGI. Trimming cost V 2 bases and J 7 bases; bases outside gene matches: 10. CDR3 in DNA: TGTGCCAGCAGTTACGCTCCGGGACAGGGGGATCGGGAGCAGTACTTC. Encoded protein: CASSYAPGQGDREQYF.

This chain links TRBV20-1 with TRBJ2-3; 11 nucleotides match TRBD2. This CDR3 has 13 amino acids. The germline V gene has CDR1 DFQATT and CDR2 SNEGSKA (reference sequence). The CDR3 loop reads CSGTSGGADTQYF. For the CDR3, the DNA is TGCAGCGGGACTAGCGGTGGGGCAGATACGCAGTATTTT.

This clonotype appeared many times. The chain carries TRBV20-1 and TRBJ2-3; no clear D. The CDR3 extends over 12 amino acids. Germline values: CDR1 DFQATT, CDR2 SNEGSKA (reference sequence). V was trimmed by 5 bases and J by 0 bases, leaving 6 bases between them. The CDR3 DNA follows: TGCAGTGCTCCCGGGAGCACAGATACGCAGTATTTT. Translation gives CSAPGSTDTQYF.

This clonotype was observed a few times. V and J are TRBV20-1 and TRBJ2-1; TRBD2 matches 8 bases. The CDR3 has 14 amino acids. V lost 3 bases, J lost 5 bases, and 6 bases stayed unmatched. Per the germline V gene, CDR1 is DFQATT and CDR2 is SNEGSKA (reference sequence). CDR3 sequence: CSARISGGHNEQFF. The CDR3 DNA is TGCAGTGCTAGGATAAGCGGGGGCCACAATGAGCAGTTCTTC.

This clonotype has more than one count but fewer than ten. The chain uses TRBV28 and TRBJ2-1, with D possibly being TRBD1 or TRBD2 (5 bases each). The germline V gene encodes CDR1 MDHEN and CDR2 SYDVKM. Trimming took 6 bases from V and 1 from J, leaving 10 bases between them. The CDR3 has 14 residues. The CDR3 DNA follows: TGTGCCAGCAGATCGGGACGGTCCTACAATGAGCAGTTCTTC. Protein: CASRSGRSYNEQFF.

This rearrangement joins TRBV12-3 or TRBV12-4 to TRBJ1-4; D is perhaps TRBD1 (6 bases). The CDR3 length is 16 residues. V dropped 2 bases and J dropped 4 bases, with 14 bases sitting between them. CDR3: CASSLRQVLFNEKLFF. In nucleotides, the CDR3 is TGTGCCAGCAGTTTACGACAGGTCCTCTTTAATGAAAAACTGTTTTTT.

V gene TRBV7-2 combines with J gene TRBJ2-1, with D possibly TRBD1 on 5 matching bases. The CDR3 consists of 11 residues. V was cut by 6 bases and J by 8 bases, with 8 bases left in between. The germline gives CDR1 SGHTA, CDR2 FQGNSA. The CDR3 spells CASRQVDEQFF. DNA of the CDR3: TGTGCCAGCAGACAGGTAGATGAGCAGTTCTTC. Combining the CDR3 with reference TRBV7-2 and TRBJ2-1 gives the whole variable domain GAGVSQSPSNKVTEKGKDVELRCDPISGHTALYWYRQSLGQGLEFLIYFQGNSAPDKSGLPSDRFSAERTGGSVSTLTIQRTQQEDSAVYLCASRQVDEQFFGPGTRLTVL.